This TCR beta chain originates from a study of T cell repertoires in cytomegalovirus infection (dated by TCRdb to the late 2010s). Concerning the study at large: The peptide stimulations were aimed at well-studied HLA-B-restricted epitopes as well as recently identified HLA-C-restricted CMV epitopes, whose presentation resists viral immunomodulation. Donor HLA type was relevant to the analysis, as public TCR beta signatures indicated carriage of CMV infection together with the matching HLA type. The paper's findings and limits, for the study overall: Cumulative frequency of public TCR beta family members discriminated carriers of CMV infection plus the relevant HLA type in this cohort and an independent roughly 340-donor cohort. The ex vivo response was dominated by HLA-C-restricted CMV-specific TCR beta clonotypes, which also provided the single most frequent clonotype in two of eight donors.

The sequencer was an Illumina HiSeq 1500. Clones were called with MiXCR by TCRdb after fastp trimmed the public reads at Q25, and only in-frame beta chains were retained. Rows with a matching CDR3 protein are joined into one entry that keeps the most common DNA and genes. For this sample the table gives approximately 990,000 distinct CDR3 sequences, of which about a third were detected only once. The ten most abundant clones make up around an eighth of the sample. In the paper's terms, the treatment or condition label means: in vitro stimulation with specific CMV peptide epitopes to enrich CMV-specific T cells. Taken from the germline V gene, the CDR1 and CDR2 loops are SGHRS and YFSETQ. The CDR3 starts with the cysteine, ends with the phenylalanine, and has 13 residues. The entry retains the CDR3 DNA only, 39 bases that are in frame from base 1. V trim: 5 bases; J trim: 5 bases; unmatched bases: 0.

This clonotype was detected only once. Its recognized antigen is unknown. There are no base qualities to consult, and no much larger clone falls within one base. A single read offers scant evidence. The chain was built from TRBV5-1 and TRBJ2-1; the central 11 bases match TRBD1. The TCR sequence derives from a human donor in good health (CMV status not recorded). Some clones in this sample may be carry-over from other donors' samples. The specimen was cultured CD8+ T cells from PBMCs, collected from culture after CMV antigen stimulation. CDR3 sequence: CASRDRGHNEQFF. The DNA is as follows: TGCGCCAGCAGGGACAGGGGGCACAATGAGCAGTTCTTC.